These 19 T cell receptor beta chains originate from one sample sequenced in a study of T-cell memory formation after mild COVID-19. TCRdb reanalysed the 5' RACE reads using MiXCR and keeps one entry per CDR3 protein. Of 410,000 or so distinct CDR3 sequences in the sample, 20% to 30% were seen once. The sample consisted of PBMCs or a T cell subset sorted from them (not recorded which). All receptors come from an adult woman who had mild COVID-19 (a few samples of this study predate the infection). Cell type and time point are not known.

This clonotype was picked up a small number of times. The rearrangement uses TRBV12-3 or TRBV12-4 and TRBJ2-3; D uncertain. There are 17 residues in the CDR3. Between the trimmed V and J ends, which lost 0 bases and 0 bases, there was a span of 13 bases. The DNA for the CDR3 is TGTGCCAGCAGTTTAGCGCTTTGGATTTCCAGCACAGATACGCAGTATTTT. It specifies CASSLALWISSTDTQYF.

The chain recombines TRBV19 with TRBJ1-5; a possible D gene is TRBD1 (5 bases). The CDR3 covers 15 residues. Trimming took 7 bases from V and 4 from J, leaving 17 bases between them. The germline V gene encodes CDR1 LNHDA and CDR2 SQIVND (reference sequence). CDR3 DNA sequence: TGTGCCAGTAAGGGTCGGGGACGGAGGAATCAGCCCCAGCATTTT. This encodes CASKGRGRRNQPQHF.

This clonotype has a handful of counts. This chain links TRBV3-1 with TRBJ1-1; D is possibly TRBD1 (6 bases). The germline gives CDR1 LGHDT, CDR2 YNNKEL (reference sequence). Deletions cut 2 bases from V and 1 base from J, with 8 bases between. CDR3 size: 14 residues. CDR3 sequence reads: CASSQQQGNTEAFF. CDR3 nucleotides: TGTGCCAGCAGCCAACAACAGGGGAACACTGAAGCTTTCTTT.

This clonotype turned up a few times. CDR3 residues: CASSTEPLAGPNTGELFF. DNA for the CDR3: TGTGCCAGCAGCACAGAACCACTAGCGGGGCCGAACACCGGGGAGCTGTTTTTT. V usage is TRBV7-2 and J usage is TRBJ2-2; 10 bases agree with TRBD2. The CDR3 has 18 residues. V trimming: 5 bases; J trimming: 0 bases; junction bases outside the gene matches: 9. Germline V gene sequence: CDR1 SGHTA, CDR2 FQGNSA.

This chain connects TRBV14 to TRBJ2-1; 11 bases fit TRBD1. V lost 1 base, J lost 4 bases, and 9 bases stayed unmatched. This CDR3 contains 18 residues. Germline values: CDR1 SGHDN, CDR2 FVKESK. In nucleotides, the CDR3 is TGTGCCAGCAGCCAAGCTACATCCGGGACAGGGGGTTACAATGAGCAGTTCTTC. Translating gives CASSQATSGTGGYNEQFF.

This clonotype has just a few counts. This chain links TRBV20-1 with TRBJ1-1; TRBD1 matches 8 bases. The CDR3 covers 14 residues. Per the germline V gene, CDR1 is DFQATT and CDR2 is SNEGSKA (reference sequence). J lost 1 base, V lost 4 bases, and 5 bases had no gene match. The CDR3, as DNA: TGCAGTGCTAAAGCAGGGGGCGGGAACACTGAAGCTTTCTTT. It translates to CSAKAGGGNTEAFF.

This clonotype was found a few times. The chain links TRBV7-2 to TRBJ1-5, with no clear D. V lost 3 bases, J lost 0 bases, and 9 bases lay in between. This CDR3 region has 15 residues. Germline CDR1 is SGHTA and CDR2 is FQGNSA. Written as DNA, the CDR3 is TGTGCCAGCAGCTTTGGCCAAAATAGCAATCAGCCCCAGCATTTT. Protein sequence: CASSFGQNSNQPQHF.

The J gene is TRBJ2-7, the V gene TRBV11-2; 7 bases are a match to TRBD2. This CDR3 has 16 amino acids. Looked up from germline, CDR1 is SGHAT and CDR2 is FQNNGV. The V and J ends lost 1 base and 0 bases, in that order; junction bases with no gene match: 6. The CDR3 spells CASSLGWGGSSYEQYF. The CDR3 DNA reads as TGTGCCAGCAGCTTAGGGTGGGGAGGGAGCTCCTACGAGCAGTACTTC.

The V call is TRBV6-5, the J call TRBJ2-7; a possible D gene is TRBD1 (5 bases). The CDR3 loop spans 12 amino acids. Germline-derived CDR1 and CDR2 are MNHEY and SVGAGI. Trimming stripped 1 base from V and 6 bases from J, with 7 bases between. Written as DNA, the CDR3 is TGTGCCAGCAGTTACTTAAGGGGCGAGCAGTACTTC. It is translated as CASSYLRGEQYF.

This clonotype came up a few times. This chain joins TRBV4-1 and TRBJ2-7; D tentatively fits TRBD1 or TRBD2 (5 bases each). The CDR3 runs 15 residues. Germline CDR1 reads MGHRA; CDR2 reads YSYEKL. V was trimmed by 1 base and J by 2 bases, leaving 12 bases between them. CDR3 region: CASSQVGTVPYEQYF. The CDR3 coding sequence is TGCGCCAGCAGCCAAGTGGGGACCGTGCCCTACGAGCAGTACTTC.

The rearrangement links TRBV12-3 or TRBV12-4 to TRBJ2-3; D may be TRBD1 (5 bases). The CDR3 is made up of 14 amino acids. Deletions cut 3 bases from V and 8 bases from J, with 15 bases between. In DNA form, the CDR3 reads TGTGCCAGCAGTTTTTCGCAGGGCCCCGTTACGCAGTATTTT. Protein sequence: CASSFSQGPVTQYF.

The J gene is TRBJ2-3, the V gene TRBV15; 7 bases match TRBD2. V lost 3 bases and J lost 4; bases outside the gene matches: 10. The CDR3 runs 16 residues. CDR1 and CDR2 (germline): LNHNV, YYDKDF (reference sequence). CDR3 sequence (DNA): TGTGCCACCAGCAGGGGAGCTAGCGGAGAATCAGATACGCAGTATTTT. This sequence encodes CATSRGASGESDTQYF.

The gene calls are TRBV5-6 and TRBJ2-7; 13 bases match TRBD2. The CDR3 is 17 residues long. Germline CDR1 is SGHDT and CDR2 is YYEEEE. Trimming at V came to 2 bases and at J to 4 bases, leaving 9 bases not matched to a gene. The CDR3 loop is CASSLGPMTSGGYEQYF. In nucleotides, the CDR3 is TGTGCCAGCAGCTTAGGTCCAATGACTAGCGGGGGGTACGAGCAGTACTTC.

V and J are TRBV5-1 and TRBJ2-1, with a possible D match to TRBD1 (5 bases). With 1 base removed from V and 4 bases from J, the gap between germline ends came to 9 bases. CDR1 is SGHRS and CDR2 is YFSETQ in the germline V gene. The CDR3 has 14 residues. The CDR3 here is CASSLRSGYNEQFF. Here the CDR3 DNA reads TGCGCCAGCAGCTTGCGCTCAGGGTACAATGAGCAGTTCTTC.

V is TRBV14 and J is TRBJ2-3; 8 bases are shared with TRBD1. The V gene's germline CDR1 is SGHDN and CDR2 FVKESK. With 4 bases clipped from V and 1 base from J, the junction kept 4 bases outside the gene matches. This CDR3 comprises 15 residues. CDR3: CASSPPDRGTDTQYF. The CDR3 DNA reads TGTGCCAGCAGCCCTCCGGACAGGGGCACAGATACGCAGTATTTT.

This clonotype was recorded a few times. This chain uses TRBV20-1 with TRBJ2-1; 11 nucleotides line up with TRBD1. The V gene's germline CDR1 is DFQATT and CDR2 SNEGSKA (reference sequence). This CDR3 spans 16 amino acids. J was trimmed by 4 bases and V by 5 bases; bases with no gene match: 10. The CDR3: CSASSPGQGVYNEQFF. In nucleotides, the CDR3 is TGCAGTGCTTCATCGCCGGGACAGGGGGTTTACAATGAGCAGTTCTTC.

This clonotype showed up just a few times. The V and J genes are TRBV7-8 and TRBJ1-2, with D possibly matching TRBD1 (6 bases). The germline V gene has CDR1 SGHVS and CDR2 FQNEAQ. V dropped 5 bases and J dropped 4 bases, with 14 bases sitting between them. This CDR3 is built from 14 residues. Written as DNA, the CDR3 is TGTGCCAGCAGCCCTCAAGCAGGGGCCTATGGCTACACCTTC. The encoded protein is CASSPQAGAYGYTF.

The V and J genes are TRBV29-1 and TRBJ2-1, with D uncertain. The CDR3 is 11 amino acids. Germline loops: CDR1 SQVTM, CDR2 ANQGSEA. V shed 3 bases and J shed 10 bases, with 10 bases lying between them. The DNA of the CDR3 is TGCAGCGTTGAGGGTAGCTGGGAGCAGTTCTTC. It translates to CSVEGSWEQFF.

There are a few counts of this clonotype. The gene calls are TRBV7-3 and TRBJ1-1; TRBD1 aligns across 10 bases. The CDR3 loop spans 17 amino acids. The germline V gene has CDR1 SGHTA and CDR2 FQGTGA. V lost 5 bases to trimming and J lost 1 base; unmatched junction nucleotides: 10. The CDR3 protein is CASSPPGQGLWNTEAFF. CDR3 DNA: TGTGCCAGCAGCCCTCCGGGACAGGGGTTATGGAACACTGAAGCTTTCTTT.